The T cell receptor (beta chain) described here comes from a study of shared clonotypes between healthy human individuals. About the research overall: Those who served as donors were two women and three men between the ages of 18 and 49.

This clone has just a few counts. PCR replicates performed on unsorted PBMC used approximately 0.3 ug DNA, around 30,000 T cell genomes. Study processing details: Filtering differed since immunoSEQ provided only junctions, with no quality scores. The protocol was immunoSEQ multiplex PCR, while the TCRdb copy is restricted to in-frame clones and leaves out a portion. D and trimming come from the DNA, and the V and J calls and clone size come from that table. The sample holds more than 400,000 clones; roughly 80% are singletons and the top ten take about 12%. The V end lost 4 bases, the J end lost 5 bases, and 8 bases lay between the germline ends. Per germline, CDR1 ENHRY and CDR2 SYGVKD. The CDR3 runs to 13 residues.

This receptor was obtained from a woman aged 40 to 50 in good health. Some clones in this sample may be carry-over from other donors' samples. Sequencing was performed on PBMCs. The chain employs TRBV10-3 and TRBJ1-4; perhaps TRBD1 as D (5 bases). The CDR3 DNA sequence: TGTGCCATCAGTGGACAGAGAAATGAAAAACTGTTTTTT. It specifies CAISGQRNEKLFF.